This T cell receptor (beta chain) appears in the sequencing data of a study of cytomegalovirus exposure and HLA in healthy donors. General observations from the study: Most TCR sequences were seen very rarely across donors, but some public TCRs occurred in many. TCR beta sequences reportedly predicted the HLA-A and HLA-B alleles of most subjects accurately. Owing to their indistinguishability, certain V segments, notably TRBV6-2 and TRBV6-3, were excluded.

Nominally healthy donors were sampled, though unrecorded immune exposures were likely. Points on this clone: Its matching antigen is unknown.

PCR primers comprised 60 Vbeta and 13 Jbeta primers. Profiled with immunoSEQ multiplex PCR; TCRdb holds only in-frame clones, not every one. The table lists about 170,000 clones, over 60% of them singletons. V shed 2 bases and J shed 1 base, with 12 bases lying between them. Germline CDR1 is SGDLS and CDR2 is YYNGEE. CDR3 length: 15 amino acids. The TCR sequence derives from a female donor in good health and CMV-seronegative. Sequenced sample: PBMCs. This sequence joins TRBV9 and TRBJ1-1; weak D call: TRBD1 (5 bases). In DNA form, the CDR3 reads TGTGCCAGCAGCGTTTTAGACAGACCGAACACTGAAGCTTTCTTT. Protein: CASSVLDRPNTEAFF.